The 13 T cell receptor beta chains presented below share a single source sample, sequenced in a study of T cell changes during pregnancy in multiple sclerosis. Profiled with immunoSEQ multiplex PCR; TCRdb holds only in-frame clones, not every one. The sample consists of roughly 120,000 clones, roughly 92% of them appearing once. This sample comprised peripheral blood, obtained in the third trimester of pregnancy. The receptor set was obtained from a female donor with multiple sclerosis, enrolled in a pregnancy study.

The V call is TRBV28, the J call TRBJ1-5, with 7 nucleotides matching TRBD1. CDR1 and CDR2 (germline): MDHEN, SYDVKM. The CDR3 has 16 amino acids. The V and J ends lost 4 bases and 0 bases, in that order; junction bases with no gene match: 6. Written as DNA, the CDR3 is TGTGCCAGCAGTTCCGGGACAGCCTATAGCAATCAGCCCCAGCATTTT. Translation: CASSSGTAYSNQPQHF. The full variable domain, with the rest looked up from reference TRBV28 and TRBJ1-5, is DVKVTQSSRYLVKRTGEKVFLECVQDMDHENMFWYRQDPGLGLRLIYFSYDVKMKEKGDIPEGYSVSREKKERFSLILESASTNQTSMYLCASSSGTAYSNQPQHFGDGTRLSIL.

The chain links TRBV27 to TRBJ1-2; D not resolved. Trimming shortened V by 5 bases and J by 4 bases, and 11 bases separated the two germline ends. Looked up from germline, CDR1 is MNHEY and CDR2 is SMNVEV (reference sequence). The CDR3 consists of 13 residues. CDR3 coding DNA: TGTGCCAGCAGTCCCCGGTCGGGCTATGGCTACACCTTC. This encodes CASSPRSGYGYTF.

The rearrangement uses TRBV27 and TRBJ1-1; 7 bases fit TRBD1. With V trimmed by 6 bases and J by 9 bases, 16 bases remained unmatched. Germline V gives CDR1 MNHEY, CDR2 SMNVEV (reference sequence). CDR3 length equals 15 residues. The CDR3 region has the DNA TGTGCCAGCAGCCCGGTAGCGACGGGACAGAACAAAGCTTTCTTT. Its protein product is CASSPVATGQNKAFF.

The chain uses TRBV15 and TRBJ1-2; D is ambiguous. The ends were cut back, 3 bases at V and 4 bases at J, with 6 bases in the middle. The CDR3 is 12 residues long. Per the germline V gene, CDR1 is LNHNV and CDR2 is YYDKDF (reference sequence). CDR3 sequence (DNA): TGTGCCACCAGCAGCGTGAGCTATGGCTACACCTTC. It yields the protein CATSSVSYGYTF.

The chain joins TRBV19 to TRBJ1-5; D uncertain. Trimming left V 7 bases short and J 0 bases short, with 13 bases between. The CDR3 totals 15 residues. Germline CDR1 LNHDA, CDR2 SQIVND (reference sequence). The CDR3 is CASTHSGYSNQPQHF. CDR3 in DNA: TGTGCCAGTACCCATAGTGGTTATAGCAATCAGCCCCAGCATTTT.

CDR3 DNA: TGCGCCAGCGAGGCCGGGGGTAACACAGATACGCAGTATTTT. It codes for CASEAGGNTDTQYF. The V and J genes are TRBV10-2 and TRBJ2-3; weak D call: TRBD2 (6 bases). This CDR3 has 14 residues. Trimming left V 8 bases short and J 2 bases short, with 14 bases between. CDR1 and CDR2 (germline): WSHSY, SAAADI.

V usage is TRBV6-1 and J usage is TRBJ2-6; D may be TRBD2 (5 bases). Germline V CDR1 and CDR2: MNHNS, SASEGT. Deletions cut 0 bases from V and 15 bases from J, with 9 bases between. This CDR3 comprises 12 residues. The CDR3 coding sequence is TGTGCCAGCAGTGAAGCGCGCGAGGGCCTGACTTTC. It yields the protein CASSEAREGLTF.

The chain recombines TRBV10-1 with TRBJ2-1; 11 bases agree with TRBD2. Germline trimming cut 8 bases from V and 9 bases from J; bases unmatched to any gene: 18. The germline V gene has CDR1 WNHNN and CDR2 SYGVQD (reference sequence). The CDR3 covers 17 residues. CDR3 protein: CASRALTPGLAAGEQFF. The CDR3 bases are TGCGCCAGCCGGGCCTTAACCCCGGGACTAGCGGCAGGTGAGCAGTTCTTC.

The rearrangement joins TRBV29-1 to TRBJ2-1, with D possibly TRBD2 on 5 matching bases. Between the trimmed V and J ends, which lost 3 bases and 0 bases, there was a span of 6 bases. The CDR3 sequence is 13 residues long. The germline CDR1 and CDR2 sequences are SQVTM and ANQGSEA. This CDR3 is CSVDGSSYNEQFF. The CDR3 bases are TGCAGCGTTGATGGGAGCTCCTACAATGAGCAGTTCTTC.

This rearrangement joins TRBV9 to TRBJ2-7, with 10 bases that match TRBD1. This CDR3 is 15 amino acids long. CDR1 SGDLS and CDR2 YYNGEE come from the germline V gene. V lost 4 bases and J lost 3; bases outside the gene matches: 7. The CDR3 reads CASSPRGQGNYEQYF. The CDR3 DNA follows: TGTGCCAGCAGCCCCCGGGGACAGGGGAACTACGAGCAGTACTTC.

This clone was observed a handful of times. The chain couples TRBV15 to TRBJ1-5; D is unresolved. The CDR3 is made up of 12 amino acids. Germline CDR1 is LNHNV and CDR2 is YYDKDF (reference sequence). V gave up 2 bases and J gave up 9 bases, with 8 bases separating them. CDR3 in amino acids: CATSRFSGPQHF. CDR3 bases: TGTGCCACCAGCAGATTCTCCGGGCCCCAGCATTTT.

The chain uses TRBV28 and TRBJ1-4, with 8 bases lining up with TRBD1. The CDR3 loop spans 15 amino acids. Germline V gives CDR1 MDHEN, CDR2 SYDVKM. J lost 4 bases, V lost 7 bases, and 8 bases had no gene match. The chain's CDR3 is CASTRQGLVNEKLFF. The CDR3 nucleotides read TGTGCCAGCACTCGACAGGGGTTGGTTAATGAAAAACTGTTTTTT.

The rearrangement joins TRBV10-3 to TRBJ2-5; the D gene is possibly TRBD2 (6 bases). The length of the CDR3 is 14 residues. Germline V gene lookup returns CDR1 ENHRY and CDR2 SYGVKD. V lost 4 bases and J 1 base, leaving 10 bases between the germline ends. The CDR3 DNA reads as TGTGCCATCAGTGGCGCGGGGTCCCAAGAGACCCAGTACTTC. It yields the protein CAISGAGSQETQYF.